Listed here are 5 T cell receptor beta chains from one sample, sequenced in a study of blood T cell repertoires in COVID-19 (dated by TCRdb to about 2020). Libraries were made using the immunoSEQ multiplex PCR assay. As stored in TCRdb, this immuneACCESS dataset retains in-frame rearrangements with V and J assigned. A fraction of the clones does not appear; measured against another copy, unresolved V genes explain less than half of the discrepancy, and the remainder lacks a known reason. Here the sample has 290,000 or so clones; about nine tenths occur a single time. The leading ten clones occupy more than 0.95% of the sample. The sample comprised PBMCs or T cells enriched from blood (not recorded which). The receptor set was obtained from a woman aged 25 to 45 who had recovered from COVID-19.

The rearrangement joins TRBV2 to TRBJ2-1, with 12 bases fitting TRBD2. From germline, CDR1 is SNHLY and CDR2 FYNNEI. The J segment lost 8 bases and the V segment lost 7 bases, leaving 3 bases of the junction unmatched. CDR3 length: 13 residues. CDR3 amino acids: CASTRLAGDEQFF. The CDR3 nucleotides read TGTGCCAGCACGCGACTAGCGGGAGATGAGCAGTTCTTC.

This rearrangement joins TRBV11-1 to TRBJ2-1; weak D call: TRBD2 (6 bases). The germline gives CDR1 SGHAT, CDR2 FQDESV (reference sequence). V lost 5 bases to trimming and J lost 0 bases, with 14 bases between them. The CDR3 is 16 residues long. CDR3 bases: TGTGCCAGCAGCCCTAGTGGGACTGACTCCTACAATGAGCAGTTCTTC. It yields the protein CASSPSGTDSYNEQFF.

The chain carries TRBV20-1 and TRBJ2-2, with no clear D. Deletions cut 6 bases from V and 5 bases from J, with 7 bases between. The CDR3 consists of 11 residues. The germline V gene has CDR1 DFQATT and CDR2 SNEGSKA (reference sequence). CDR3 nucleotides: TGCAGTGCGAGGCAGACCGGGGAGCTGTTTTTT. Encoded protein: CSARQTGELFF.

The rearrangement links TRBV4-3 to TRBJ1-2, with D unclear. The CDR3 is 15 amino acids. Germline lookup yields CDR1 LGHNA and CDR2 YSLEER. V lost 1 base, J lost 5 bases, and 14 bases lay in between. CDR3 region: CASSQVGGSGYGYTF. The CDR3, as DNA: TGCGCCAGCAGCCAAGTAGGAGGGTCAGGATATGGCTACACCTTC.

The CDR3 loop is CASSLQGSGSFGEQYF. CDR3 bases: TGTGCCAGCAGTTTACAGGGTAGCGGGAGTTTTGGTGAGCAGTACTTC. The gene calls are TRBV28 and TRBJ2-7, with 9 positions matching TRBD2. This CDR3 contains 16 residues. V lost 2 bases to trimming and J lost 7 bases; unmatched junction nucleotides: 12. Germline CDR1 MDHEN, CDR2 SYDVKM.